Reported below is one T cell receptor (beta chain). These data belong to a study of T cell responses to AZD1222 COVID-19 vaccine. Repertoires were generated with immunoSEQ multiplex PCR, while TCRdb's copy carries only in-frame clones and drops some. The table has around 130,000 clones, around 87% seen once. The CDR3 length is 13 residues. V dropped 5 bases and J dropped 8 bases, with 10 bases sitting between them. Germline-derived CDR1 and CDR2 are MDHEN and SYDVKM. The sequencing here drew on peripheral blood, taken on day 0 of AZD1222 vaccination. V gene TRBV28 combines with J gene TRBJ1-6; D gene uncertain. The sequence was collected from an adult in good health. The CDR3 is CASSTTQDSPLHF. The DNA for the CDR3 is TGTGCCAGCAGTACAACCCAAGATTCACCCCTCCACTTT.